Sequencing of this TCR beta chain was carried out in a study of T cell clonality in common variable immunodeficiency (dated by TCRdb to the mid-2010s). From its cysteine to its phenylalanine, the CDR3 spans 14 amino acids. The 33 bases shown cover part of the CDR3, and their frame starts at base 1. Via the germline V gene, CDR1 is SGHRS and CDR2 YFSETQ. Trimming accounts for 9 bases at V and 1 base at J, while the number of junction bases matched to no gene is 6. CVID samples and control samples contributed equivalent amounts of genomic DNA as sequencing input. For every sample, a 60 bp segment covering the rearranged TCRbeta CDR3 region was amplified and then sequenced. The immunoSEQ assay, a bias-corrected multiplex PCR with high-throughput sequencing, was employed for TCRbeta amplification. Concerning the study's data processing: Every unique nucleotide sequence counted as a clone and was annotated with V, D and J genes, copy number and frequency. Sequences were labeled productive if in frame, and non-productive if out of frame or containing stop codons. As previously described, Shannon's entropy was used to calculate clonality. The predicted amino acid sequences of productive clones were used to derive mean CDR3 Kyte-Doolittle hydropathy. Using the R hclust function, scaled V gene usage was clustered hierarchically with Manhattan distance and complete linkage. Sharing of clones by CDR3 amino acid sequence was evaluated through resampling of 12 repertoires per group over 100 rounds. Repertoires were searched for 70 published EBV-specific and 245 published CMV-specific TCRbeta sequences. After two CVID samples that produced fewer than 10,000 sequences were dropped from the analysis, 35 to 50 CVID repertoires remained. TCRdb took this table from immuneACCESS and kept in-frame rearrangements with V and J called. Such tables lack part of the clones; where checked against another copy, unresolved V genes explain under half of the gap, and the rest is unexplained. That table supplies the V and J calls and clone size; D and trimming were determined from the DNA. The table notes 17,000 or so clones here, none of them singletons. The ten top clones hold roughly 15% of the sample.

Findings and caveats that apply to the study as a whole: CVID TCRbeta sequences reportedly showed fewer deletions and N-nucleotide insertions and lacked highly modified clones with 13 or more V deletions. Healthy controls shared more TCRbeta clones with each other than CVID subjects shared among themselves (p < 0.0001). TCRbeta clonality was higher in CVID subjects than in healthy controls (t-test p = 0.018), and the increase was most characteristic of about a third of subjects. Despite equal DNA input, controls averaged approximately 88,000 unique sequences per sample versus about 30,000 in CVID samples. Differences among patients in the CVID cohort limited the correlations between repertoire features and clinical complications. According to the authors, finding the cause of the higher clonality in CVID would require sequencing the repertoires of T cell subpopulations.

This clone was seen repeatedly, ten times or more. Its cognate antigen has yet to be identified. The read halts 3 residues ahead of the CDR3 end, with the missing end drawn from the germline J gene. Diagnosis of CVID followed standard criteria, namely serum IgG, IgA and/or IgM below the normal range together with specific antibody deficiency. The CVID group comprised some 44 subjects, approximately 15 female and 29 male, aged roughly 9 to 65 years with a mean age of 40. Most CVID patients and most healthy controls were of Caucasian heritage. At the time of study participation, every CVID subject had been on replacement immunoglobulin therapy for at least one year. At the time of blood collection, no CVID subject was ill or was being treated with immunomodulatory or immunosuppressive medication. Heparinized peripheral whole blood samples of about 4.5 to 8.5 ml were collected from each donor. TCRbeta CDR3 repertoires were sequenced from genomic DNA of adults with common variable immune deficiency (CVID) and healthy adult controls. Diluted blood was subjected to density centrifugation over Hypaque 1077 or Ficoll-Paque for isolation of peripheral blood mononuclear cells. Genomic DNA was extracted from unsorted mononuclear cells by Qiagen column purification or by a centrifugation-based method.

Recombination connected TRBV5-1 to TRBJ2-3, with 9 bases matching TRBD1. The TCR originated in a human donor with common variable immunodeficiency. Sequencing used peripheral blood mononuclear cells. The CDR3 region: CATQRQGGTDTQYF. CDR3 bases read: TGCGCCACCCAAAGACAGGGGGGCACAGATACG.